The 2 T cell receptor beta chains below come from one sample, sequenced in a study of cytomegalovirus exposure and HLA in healthy donors. Sequencing was performed with immunoSEQ multiplex PCR; in TCRdb, only in-frame clones are kept and a portion is missing. The table includes 95,000 to 150,000 clones, more than 75% detected once. Sequencing was done on a sample of PBMCs. The source of these receptors is a young woman in good health and CMV-seropositive.

This clone has only one observation. The gene calls are TRBV11-2 and TRBJ2-7, with D uncertain. The CDR3 covers 11 residues. Trimming pared 5 bases from V and 2 bases from J, leaving 4 bases between. Germline loops: CDR1 SGHAT, CDR2 FQNNGV. CDR3 bases: TGTGCCAGCAGCGAGGCCTACGAGCAGTACTTC. As protein: CASSEAYEQYF.

The chain carries TRBV7-8 and TRBJ2-4; maybe TRBD1 (6 bases). CDR3 length: 13 residues. CDR1 and CDR2 (germline): SGHVS, FQNEAQ. The ends were cut back, 5 bases at V and 4 bases at J, with 9 bases in the middle. The CDR3 nucleotides read TGTGCCAGCAGCCCCAGGGGTAAAAACATTCAGTACTTC. Protein sequence: CASSPRGKNIQYF.